One T cell receptor (beta chain) is described in this entry. This CDR3 comprises 16 residues. J gave up 4 bases and V 3 bases, and 7 bases lay outside the gene matches. Per the germline V gene, CDR1 is SGHTA and CDR2 is FQGNSA. These data originate in a study of OX40 agonist ivuxolimab in advanced cancers. Here immunoSEQ multiplex PCR was the method, and the copy in TCRdb shows in-frame clones only, minus some. The table shows around 80,000 clones, with 94% occurring only once. The sample consisted of CD4+ or CD8+ T cells sorted from blood, taken in a trial of the OX40 agonist ivuxolimab. The V and J genes are TRBV7-2 and TRBJ2-2; 8 nucleotides agree with TRBD1. The clonotype was recovered from an adult with an advanced solid tumor such as melanoma, head and neck, liver or kidney cancer. The CDR3 region is CASSFRGLVGTGELFF. The CDR3 DNA follows: TGTGCCAGCAGCTTCAGGGGGCTAGTGGGCACCGGGGAGCTGTTTTTT.